This TCR beta chain emerged from a study of blood T cell repertoires in COVID-19 (TCRdb year 2020). Regarding the study in general: Collaborator samples came from the United States, Italy and Spain and covered acute and convalescent phases of COVID-19. The prospective study material was composed of cDNA or gDNA derived from T cells, B-cell-depleted T cells, or PBMCs. Deeply sampled blood TCRbeta repertoires from subjects exposed to, actively infected with, or recovered from COVID-19 were included in the dataset. The repertoires were released in a freely available public database meant as a resource for research on the immune response to SARS-CoV-2. The samples were drawn from two sources: the first 160 participants of the ongoing ImmuneRACE study, and fewer than 1,500 subjects contributed by 6 global collaborators. The sample metadata nearly always contained a de-identified subject ID, COVID-19 status, age in years and sex. HLA class I and class II types, where available, came from metadata supplied by the sample provider rather than from assay-based typing.

TCRbeta CDR3 regions were amplified from genomic DNA by means of the immunoSEQ Assay, a bias-controlled multiplex PCR. Per the source publication's procedure: The number of nucleated cells in each sample was estimated from the amplification of reference gene primers within the assay. Sequence reads were collapsed and filtered to measure the absolute abundance of every unique TCRbeta CDR3 rearrangement. For each sample, productive Simpson clonality was calculated as the square root of Simpson's diversity index over productive rearrangements. TCRdb's version of the immuneACCESS table is confined to in-frame rearrangements and falls short of the full clone set. An unresolved V gene accounts for under half of the shortfall where checked; the remainder is of unknown origin. V and J calls and clone size are given by that table; D and trimming were obtained from the DNA. The sample records about 49,000 clones, approximately 70% of which are singletons. The ten largest clones capture about 9% of the sample.

What the research found in general, with its limitations: The amount of clinical and demographic metadata varied by source and participant and was provided uncurated.

This clone was seen more than once but under ten times. Its antigen specificity is not known. Base quality data are lacking; no much larger clone is found one base away. The collaborating institutions used their own protocols to collect whole blood in K2EDTA tubes. For TCRbeta analysis, collaborators shipped samples in one of three forms: frozen whole blood, isolated PBMCs, or DNA extracted from either of those sample types. The specimen was peripheral blood. The clonotype comes from a woman in her 70s with acute or convalescent COVID-19.

Here the CDR3 is given as CASSQRTGGNSPLHF. The nucleotide sequence is given as TGTGCCAGCAGCCAAAGGACAGGGGGTAATTCACCCCTCCACTTT. The chain links TRBV3-1 (or the pseudogene TRBV3-2) with TRBJ1-6, and 10 junction bases match TRBD1. The CDR3, from cysteine to phenylalanine, totals 15 residues. CDR3 DNA only is kept here, 45 bases in frame from base 1. Via the germline V gene (reference sequence), CDR1 is LGHDT and CDR2 YNNKEL. The V end gives up 2 bases and the J end 6 bases, leaving 1 base in the junction not matched to a gene.